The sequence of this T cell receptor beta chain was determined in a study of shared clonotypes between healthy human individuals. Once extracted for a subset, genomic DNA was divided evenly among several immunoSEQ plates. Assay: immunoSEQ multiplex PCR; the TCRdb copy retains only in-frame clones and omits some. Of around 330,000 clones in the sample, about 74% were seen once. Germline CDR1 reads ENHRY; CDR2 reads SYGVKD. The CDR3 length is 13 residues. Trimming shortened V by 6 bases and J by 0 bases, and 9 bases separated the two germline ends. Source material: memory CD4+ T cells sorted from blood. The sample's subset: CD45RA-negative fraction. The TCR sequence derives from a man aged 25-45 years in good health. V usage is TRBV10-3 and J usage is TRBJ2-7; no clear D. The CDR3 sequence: CAIRDEYSYEQYF. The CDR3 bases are TGTGCCATCAGGGACGAATACTCCTACGAGCAGTACTTC.